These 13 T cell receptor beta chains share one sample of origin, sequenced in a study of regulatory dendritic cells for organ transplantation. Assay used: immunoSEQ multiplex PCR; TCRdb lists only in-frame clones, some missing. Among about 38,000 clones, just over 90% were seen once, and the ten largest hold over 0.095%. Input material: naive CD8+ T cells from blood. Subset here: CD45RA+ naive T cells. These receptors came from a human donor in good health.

As DNA, the CDR3 is TGTGCCAGCAGGGGGGACAATTCCTACGAGCAGTACTTC. Translation gives CASRGDNSYEQYF. The V call is TRBV27, the J call TRBJ2-7; perhaps TRBD1 as D (6 bases). Germline values: CDR1 MNHEY, CDR2 SMNVEV (reference sequence). With 6 bases removed from V and 1 base from J, the gap between germline ends came to 10 bases. The CDR3 is made up of 13 amino acids.

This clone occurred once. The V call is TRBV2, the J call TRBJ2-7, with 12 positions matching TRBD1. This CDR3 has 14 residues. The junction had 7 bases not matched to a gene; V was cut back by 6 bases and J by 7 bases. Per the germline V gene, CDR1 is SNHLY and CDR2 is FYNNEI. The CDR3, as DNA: TGTGCCAGCAGGTTGGGACAGGGGGCGGGGGAGCAGTACTTC. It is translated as CASRLGQGAGEQYF.

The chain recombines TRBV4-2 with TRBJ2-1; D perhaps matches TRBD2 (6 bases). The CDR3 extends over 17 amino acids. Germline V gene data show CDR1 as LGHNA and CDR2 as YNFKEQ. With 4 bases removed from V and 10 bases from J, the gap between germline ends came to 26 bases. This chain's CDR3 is CASSPVDGTGNQMEQFF. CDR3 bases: TGTGCCAGCAGCCCGGTGGATGGGACTGGGAACCAAATGGAGCAGTTCTTC.

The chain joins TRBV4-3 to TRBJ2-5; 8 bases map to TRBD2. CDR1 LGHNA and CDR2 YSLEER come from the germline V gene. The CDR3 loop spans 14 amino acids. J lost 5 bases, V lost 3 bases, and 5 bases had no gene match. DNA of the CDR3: TGCGCCAGCAGCCAGCGGGGGGCGGGGGAGACCCAGTACTTC. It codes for CASSQRGAGETQYF.

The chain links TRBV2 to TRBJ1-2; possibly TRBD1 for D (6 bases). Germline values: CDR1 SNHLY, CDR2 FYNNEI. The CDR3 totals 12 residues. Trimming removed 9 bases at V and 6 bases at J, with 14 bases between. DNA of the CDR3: TGTGCCAGTCATACGGGGGCGGATGGCTACACCTTC. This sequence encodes CASHTGADGYTF. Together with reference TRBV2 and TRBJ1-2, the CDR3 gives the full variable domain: EPEVTQTPSHQVTQMGQEVILRCVPISNHLYFYWYRQILGQKVEFLVSFYNNEISEKSEIFDDQFSVERPDGSNFTLKIRSTKLEDSAMYFCASHTGADGYTFGSGTRLTVV.

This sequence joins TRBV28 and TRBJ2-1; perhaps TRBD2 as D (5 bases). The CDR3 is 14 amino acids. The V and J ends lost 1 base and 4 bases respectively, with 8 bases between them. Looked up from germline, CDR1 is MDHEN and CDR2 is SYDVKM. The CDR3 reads CASSLFGIYNEQFF. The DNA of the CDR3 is TGTGCCAGCAGTTTATTCGGGATATACAATGAGCAGTTCTTC. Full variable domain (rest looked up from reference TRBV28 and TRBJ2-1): DVKVTQSSRYLVKRTGEKVFLECVQDMDHENMFWYRQDPGLGLRLIYFSYDVKMKEKGDIPEGYSVSREKKERFSLILESASTNQTSMYLCASSLFGIYNEQFFGPGTRLTVL.

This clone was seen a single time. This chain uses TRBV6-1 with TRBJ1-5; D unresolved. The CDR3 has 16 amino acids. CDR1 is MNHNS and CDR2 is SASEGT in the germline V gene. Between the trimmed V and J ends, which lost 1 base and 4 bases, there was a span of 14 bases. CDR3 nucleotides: TGTGCCAGCAGTGAAGTCGGGCCGGCGGGAAATCAGCCCCAGCATTTT. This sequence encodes CASSEVGPAGNQPQHF.

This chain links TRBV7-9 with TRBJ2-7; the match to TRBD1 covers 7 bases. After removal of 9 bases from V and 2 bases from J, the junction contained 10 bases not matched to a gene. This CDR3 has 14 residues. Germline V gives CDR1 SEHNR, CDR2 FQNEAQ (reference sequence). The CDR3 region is CASSPRDSTYEQYF. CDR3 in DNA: TGTGCCAGTTCGCCCCGGGACAGTACCTACGAGCAGTACTTC.

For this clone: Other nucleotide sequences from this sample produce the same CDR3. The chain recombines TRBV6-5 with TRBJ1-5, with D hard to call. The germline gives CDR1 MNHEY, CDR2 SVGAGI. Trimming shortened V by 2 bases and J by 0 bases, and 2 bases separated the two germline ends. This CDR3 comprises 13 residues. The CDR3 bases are TGTGCCAGCAGTTACGGTAGCAATCAGCCCCAGCATTTT. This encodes CASSYGSNQPQHF.

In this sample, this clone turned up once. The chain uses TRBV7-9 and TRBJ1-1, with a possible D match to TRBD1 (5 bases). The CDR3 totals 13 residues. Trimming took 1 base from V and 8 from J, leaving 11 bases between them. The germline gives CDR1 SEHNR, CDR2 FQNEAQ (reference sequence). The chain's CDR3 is CASSLVGGKEAFF. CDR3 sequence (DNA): TGTGCCAGCAGCTTAGTGGGGGGTAAGGAAGCTTTCTTT.

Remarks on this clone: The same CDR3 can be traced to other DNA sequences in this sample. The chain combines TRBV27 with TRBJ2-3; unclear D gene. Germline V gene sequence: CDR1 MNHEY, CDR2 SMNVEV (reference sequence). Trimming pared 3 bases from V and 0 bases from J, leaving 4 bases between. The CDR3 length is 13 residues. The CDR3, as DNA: TGTGCCAGCAGTTTGTCGAGCACAGATACGCAGTATTTT. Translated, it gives CASSLSSTDTQYF.

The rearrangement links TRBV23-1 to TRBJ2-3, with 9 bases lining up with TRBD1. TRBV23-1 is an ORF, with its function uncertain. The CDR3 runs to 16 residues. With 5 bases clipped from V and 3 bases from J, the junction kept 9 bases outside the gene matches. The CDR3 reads CASSNRDRVSTDTQYF. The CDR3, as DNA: TGCGCCAGCAGTAACCGGGACAGGGTTAGTACAGATACGCAGTATTTT.

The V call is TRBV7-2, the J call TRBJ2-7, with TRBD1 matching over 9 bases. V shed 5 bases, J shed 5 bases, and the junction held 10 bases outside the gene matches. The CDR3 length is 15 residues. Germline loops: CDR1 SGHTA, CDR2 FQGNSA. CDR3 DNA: TGTGCCAGCAGCCATTCGGGGACAGGGTCCGACGAGCAGTACTTC. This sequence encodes CASSHSGTGSDEQYF.